Described below is a single T cell receptor (beta chain) sequence and its context. Primers: 60 Vbeta forward and 13 Jbeta reverse. Assay: immunoSEQ multiplex PCR; the TCRdb copy retains only in-frame clones and omits some. The profile shows about 160,000 clones, more than 80% of them singletons. Trimming took off 3 bases at V and 5 bases at J, with 14 bases between the two ends. From germline, CDR1 is MNHEY and CDR2 SVGAGI. This CDR3 region has 15 residues. The data belong to a study of cytomegalovirus exposure and HLA in healthy donors. The clonotype originates from a male donor in good health and CMV-seronegative. Sequenced material: PBMCs. The rearrangement joins TRBV6-5 to TRBJ2-1, with a weak D call TRBD2 (5 bases). This CDR3 reads CASSYGLAVHNEQFF. CDR3 coding DNA: TGTGCCAGCAGTTATGGCCTAGCTGTCCACAATGAGCAGTTCTTC.